Here is one T cell receptor beta chain with its context. Its antigen target is currently unknown. Base qualities are not at hand, and no much larger clone is one base apart. TCR CDR3 regions were amplified from genomic DNA by multiplex PCR using the deep immunoSEQ assay. For each cell subset, the extracted genomic DNA was distributed evenly across all wells of several immunoSEQ 96-well plates, and each plate served as one replicate. Each replicate PCR for sorted subsets received 150 to 250 ng genomic DNA, equal to roughly 30,000 T cell genomes. The purified libraries were quantified using a Qubit 3.0 fluorometer, sized with a Bioanalyzer 2100, and then quantified again using the KAPA Library Quantification kit. Every immunoSEQ 96-well plate was sequenced on a separate single-read 150-cycle Illumina NextSeq 550 flow cell. In the authors' own workflow: Because the immunoSEQ output held only junctional sequences and lacked quality scores, the filtering could not match the filtering applied to full-length reads. Sequences were annotated with PyIR, a Python wrapper for IgBLAST v1.9, using IMGT germline references to assign V/J genes and CDR3. Reads with weak V/J assignments (E-value above 1e-6), missing CDR3, stop codons, out-of-frame junctions, or ambiguous translated residues were removed. V3J clonotypes were defined as sequences sharing the same inferred V gene, J gene, and CDR3 amino acid sequence. The percentage overlap between two repertoires was calculated by dividing the number of shared unique clonotypes by the size of the smaller repertoire. Repertoire richness was assessed with RTK rarefaction, the Chao1 estimator, and Recon v2.1 estimates of unobserved clonotypes. For all TCRbeta clonotypes obtained by the gDNA method from a few donors, generation probabilities were computed with OLGA. The source is immuneACCESS, and TCRdb retained only in-frame sequences with V and J called. Part of the clones is not carried over; for the studies checked, unresolved V genes explain less than half of this, and the remainder is unexplained. V and J calls and clone size are copied from that table; D and trimming were computed from the DNA. Across this sample there are 2 million to 2.5 million clones, with about 92% seen only once. The ten biggest clones cover 1.5% to 2% of the sample.

The data derive from a study of shared clonotypes between healthy human individuals (dated by TCRdb to 2018 to 2021). Describing the broader study: The cohort comprised two women and a few men aged 18 to 49 years. Leukapheresis yielded between about 0.85 and 10 billion PBMCs per donor. To estimate repertoire size and how much clonotypes are shared between individuals, the study performed deep sequencing of blood TCR repertoires from roughly five healthy adults. Different laboratories and diverse techniques were used to prepare libraries and sequence TCR repertoires, to increase sequencing depth and limit assay-specific biases. Per donor, three plates each were used for CD4 naive and CD4 memory, two for CD8 naive, and one for CD8 memory. The research as a whole found: Sharing across a handful of donors was observed for approximately 5% of naive CD4, over 3% of naive CD8, roughly 2.3% of memory CD4, and approximately 0.41% of memory CD8 clonotypes. Based on pairwise subsampling, the degree of clonotype sharing among donors was expected to be affected by sequencing depth. Compared with non-shared clonotypes, clonotypes shared by all four sorted-subset donors had higher generation probabilities. Estimated clonotype richness was generally larger for naive than for memory subsets. Even with the large sequencing depth, rarefaction of the sorted-subset datasets indicated that sequencing was incomplete. The genetic and exposure-history diversity represented was limited by the small number of donors. Sampling was restricted to blood, and TCR repertoires in tissues likely differ from the TCR repertoires found in blood.

CD8 naive samples were obtained by positive selection for CCR7 among CD45RO-negative cells, yielding a CD45RA+CCR7+ population from which TemRA cells were excluded. The donors were healthy, HIV-negative adults who had no recently reported acute infections or vaccinations. All donors were Caucasian adults living in Nashville, Tennessee, USA. After blood collection by leukapheresis, PBMCs were isolated using Ficoll-Histopaque density gradient centrifugation and then cryopreserved in the vapor phase of liquid nitrogen. Analytical flow cytometry was used to check the purity and quantity of every magnetically sorted T cell population. Genomic DNA was isolated from each sorted fraction and quantified by UV absorbance on a Nanodrop 2000c. V has 6 bases trimmed and J has 2 bases trimmed; junction bases matching no gene number 9. The CDR3, cysteine through phenylalanine, is 15 amino acids long. Only CDR3 DNA is held: 45 bases, read in frame from base 1. Via the germline V gene, CDR1 is MNHEY and CDR2 SVGAGI.

The rearranged segments are TRBV6-5 and TRBJ2-7; a stretch of 8 junction bases matches TRBD1. The source material was naive CD8+ T cells from PBMCs. The cell subset or site label here, explained by the study, means: CD45RA+CCR7+. The receptor comes from a man between 18 and 35 years old in good health. Some clones in this sample may be carry-over from other donors' samples. In nucleotides, the sequence is TGTGCCAGCAGAGAGAGATGGACAGGGACCTACGAGCAGTACTTC. Its coded protein is CASRERWTGTYEQYF.